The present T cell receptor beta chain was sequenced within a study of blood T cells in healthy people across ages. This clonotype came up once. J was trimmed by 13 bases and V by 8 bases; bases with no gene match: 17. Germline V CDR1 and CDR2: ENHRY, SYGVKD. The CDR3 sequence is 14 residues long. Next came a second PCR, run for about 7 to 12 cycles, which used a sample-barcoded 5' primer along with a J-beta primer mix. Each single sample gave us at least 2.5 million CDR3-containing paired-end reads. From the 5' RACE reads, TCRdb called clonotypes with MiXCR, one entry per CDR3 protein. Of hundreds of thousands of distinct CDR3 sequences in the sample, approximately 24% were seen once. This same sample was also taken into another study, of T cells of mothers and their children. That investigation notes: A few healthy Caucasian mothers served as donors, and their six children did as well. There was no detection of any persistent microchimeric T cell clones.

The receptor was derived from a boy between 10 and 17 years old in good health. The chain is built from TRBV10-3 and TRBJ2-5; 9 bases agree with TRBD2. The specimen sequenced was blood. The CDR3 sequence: CAISPGLAPPPRYF. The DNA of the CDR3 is TGTGCCATCTCCCCGGGACTAGCTCCCCCTCCACGGTACTTC.